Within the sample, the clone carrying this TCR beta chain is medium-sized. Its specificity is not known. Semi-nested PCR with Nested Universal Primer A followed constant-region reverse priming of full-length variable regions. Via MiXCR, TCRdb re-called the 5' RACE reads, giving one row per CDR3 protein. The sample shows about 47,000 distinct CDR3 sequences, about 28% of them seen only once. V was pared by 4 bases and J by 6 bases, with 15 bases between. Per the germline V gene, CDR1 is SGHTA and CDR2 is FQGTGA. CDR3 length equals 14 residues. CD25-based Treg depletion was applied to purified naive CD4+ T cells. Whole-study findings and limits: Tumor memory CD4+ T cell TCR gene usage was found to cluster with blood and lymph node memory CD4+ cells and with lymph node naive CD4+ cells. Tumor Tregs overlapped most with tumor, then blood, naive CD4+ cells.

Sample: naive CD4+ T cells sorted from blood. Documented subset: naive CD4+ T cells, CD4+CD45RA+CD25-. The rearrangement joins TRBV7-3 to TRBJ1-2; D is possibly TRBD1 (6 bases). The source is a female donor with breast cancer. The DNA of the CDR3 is TGTGCCAGCAGCTCCCTCGGGGGCGCAAATGGCTACACCTTC. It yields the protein CASSSLGGANGYTF.